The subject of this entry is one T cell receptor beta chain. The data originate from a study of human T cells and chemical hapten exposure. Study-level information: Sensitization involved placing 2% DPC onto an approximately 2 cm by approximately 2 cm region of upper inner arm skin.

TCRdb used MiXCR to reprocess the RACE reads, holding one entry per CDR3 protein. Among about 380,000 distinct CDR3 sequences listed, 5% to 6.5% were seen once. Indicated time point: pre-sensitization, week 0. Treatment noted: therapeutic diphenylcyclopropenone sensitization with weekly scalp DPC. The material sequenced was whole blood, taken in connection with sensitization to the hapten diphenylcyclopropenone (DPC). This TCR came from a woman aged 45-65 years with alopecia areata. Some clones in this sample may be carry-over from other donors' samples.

As DNA, the CDR3 is TGTGCCAGCAGTGGATCGGGACAGCAGCTTAATTATGGCTACACCTTC. It translates to CASSGSGQQLNYGYTF. The V call is TRBV25-1, the J call TRBJ1-2, with 7 bases that match TRBD1. The CDR3 is made up of 16 amino acids. CDR1 is MGHDK, CDR2 SYGVNS, per germline. Losses at the gene ends were 4 bases for V and 5 bases for J; bases not matched to a gene: 13.